These T cell receptor beta chains were read from a single sample in a study of blood T cell repertoires in COVID-19. The method was immunoSEQ multiplex PCR; TCRdb's version includes in-frame clones alone and lacks a portion of them. The table has around 250,000 clones, 85% to 90% seen once. The sequencing sample was made of PBMCs or T cells enriched from blood (not recorded which). These receptors all stem from a man aged 18 to 30 who had recovered from COVID-19. The CDR3 runs from the conserved cysteine through the conserved F or W. A D gene is named only where the DNA matches it firmly. A row's size may be missing; if present it is once, few, many or a size class.

D gene: TRBD1; V gene: TRBV7-9; J gene: TRBJ2-1; clone size: .; CDR3 DNA: TGTGCCAGCAGCTTAGGGGGGTGGGGACAGTTCAATGAGCAGTTCTTC; CDR3 protein: CASSLGGWGQFNEQFF
D gene: TRBD1; V gene: TRBV6-1; J gene: TRBJ1-6; clone size: once; CDR3 DNA: TGTGCCAGCAGTGAAGCGGACAGGGTGGATTCACCCCTCCACTTT; CDR3 protein: CASSEADRVDSPLHF
D gene: TRBD2; V gene: TRBV14; J gene: TRBJ2-5; clone size: .; CDR3 DNA: TGTGCCAGCAGCCAATACGTCTTCGCGGGAGGGGGGGAGACCCAGTACTTC; CDR3 protein: CASSQYVFAGGGETQYF
D gene: .; V gene: TRBV5-5; J gene: TRBJ1-4; clone size: .; CDR3 DNA: TGTGCCAGCAGCTTTGATGTTGACAGCGAAGATGAAAAACTGTTTTTT; CDR3 protein: CASSFDVDSEDEKLFF
D gene: TRBD1; V gene: TRBV7-8; J gene: TRBJ2-1; clone size: .; CDR3 DNA: TGTGCCAGCAGCGAGCGAACAGGGGCGCGTGAGCAGTTCTTC; CDR3 protein: CASSERTGAREQFF
D gene: TRBD1; V gene: TRBV5-1; J gene: TRBJ1-4; clone size: .; CDR3 DNA: TGCGCCAGCAGCGCCATGGGACAGGGAGGCGAAAAACTGTTTTTT; CDR3 protein: CASSAMGQGGEKLFF
D gene: TRBD1; V gene: TRBV13; J gene: TRBJ1-2; clone size: .; CDR3 DNA: TGTGCCAGCAGCTTAGGCGGGACAGGGGGTCGCTACTACTATGGCTACACCTTC; CDR3 protein: CASSLGGTGGRYYYGYTF
D gene: TRBD1; V gene: TRBV6-4; J gene: TRBJ1-1; clone size: medium-sized; CDR3 DNA: TGTGCCAGCAGTAGGACAGGGGAGGACACTGAAGCTTTCTTT; CDR3 protein: CASSRTGEDTEAFF
D gene: TRBD1; V gene: TRBV5-4; J gene: TRBJ2-5; clone size: .; CDR3 DNA: TGTGCCAGCAGACAATGGGACAGCCAAGAGACCCAGTACTTC; CDR3 protein: CASRQWDSQETQYF
D gene: TRBD1; V gene: TRBV24-1; J gene: TRBJ1-3; clone size: .; CDR3 DNA: TGTGCCACCAGTGATCGGGACAGAAGCTCTGGAAACACCATATATTTT; CDR3 protein: CATSDRDRSSGNTIYF
D gene: .; V gene: TRBV14; J gene: TRBJ1-1; clone size: .; CDR3 DNA: TGTGCCAGCAGCCGTCGAAGCGGGAACACTGAAGCTTTCTTT; CDR3 protein: CASSRRSGNTEAFF
D gene: .; V gene: TRBV5-1; J gene: TRBJ1-1; clone size: .; CDR3 DNA: TGCGCCAGCAGCTTTGATTCCCGAGGGCGATGGCGACTGGAAGTGACTGAAGCTTTCTTT; CDR3 protein: CASSFDSRGRWRLEVTEAFF
D gene: TRBD1; V gene: TRBV10-2; J gene: TRBJ2-1; clone size: .; CDR3 DNA: TGCGCCAGCAGTGCCATCCGGGACAGGCTTGACGGTGAGCAGTTCTTC; CDR3 protein: CASSAIRDRLDGEQFF
D gene: .; V gene: TRBV19; J gene: TRBJ1-5; clone size: few; CDR3 DNA: TGTGCCAGTAGTACGAACCGGGGGGCGAGTGGCAATCAGCCCCAGCATTTT; CDR3 protein: CASSTNRGASGNQPQHF
D gene: .; V gene: TRBV30; J gene: TRBJ1-6; clone size: .; CDR3 DNA: TGTGCCTGGCACCATCGGCAGGGGAATAATTCACCCCTCCACTTT; CDR3 protein: CAWHHRQGNNSPLHF
D gene: TRBD1; V gene: TRBV27; J gene: TRBJ2-1; clone size: .; CDR3 DNA: TGTGCCAGCAGTTTAGCGGCGCAGGGGGCCCGCTCGAATGAGCAGTTCTTC; CDR3 protein: CASSLAAQGARSNEQFF